These T cell receptor beta chains were read from a single sample in a study of glioma-infiltrating T cells. Via MiXCR, TCRdb re-called the multiplex PCR reads, giving one row per CDR3 protein. The sample yields some 11,000 distinct CDR3 sequences, less than 30% seen once. Sequencing was done on a sample of glioma tissue, nonneoplastic brain tissue, or PBMCs (not recorded which). The source of these receptors is a human donor with low-grade glioma or glioblastoma, undergoing nonglioma brain surgery, or in good health (not recorded which). Both conserved end residues are part of each CDR3. The order of the fields is D gene, J gene, clone size, V gene, CDR3 DNA, CDR3 protein. The D gene is left open where the match is weak. Only some rows state a clone size, as once, few, many or a class for expanded clones.

>NA|TRBJ1-1|NA|TRBV27
TGTGCCAGCAGTCCCTATTCGGGGAACACTAAAGCCTTCTTT
CASSPYSGNTKAFF
>TRBD2|TRBJ2-3|many|TRBV15
TGTGCCACCGGGCGGGAGCAGGCTGATACGCAGTATTTT
CATGREQADTQYF
>NA|TRBJ2-4|many|TRBV7-8
TGTGCCAGCAGCTTAGCTGAACCGGGACGGGGAATTCAGTACTTC
CASSLAEPGRGIQYF
>NA|TRBJ2-3|many|TRBV7-9
TGTGCCAGCAGCTTTGGGAAGGCTAGCACAGATACGCAGTATTTT
CASSFGKASTDTQYF
>TRBD1|TRBJ2-2|NA|TRBV12-3/TRBV12-4
TGTGCCAGCAGTTTAGAGACGGGACAGGGTGACACCGGGGAGCTGTTTTTT
CASSLETGQGDTGELFF
>NA|TRBJ2-5|many|TRBV2
TGTGCCAGCAGTGTTAGTGAACAAGAGACCCAGTACTTC
CASSVSEQETQYF
>NA|TRBJ2-5|medium-sized|TRBV6-1
TGTGCCAGCAGTTTGTCGTCGGGAGAGTTTGAGACCCAGTACTTC
CASSLSSGEFETQYF
>TRBD2|TRBJ2-1|NA|TRBV24-1
TGTGCCTCCGCCAGACTAGCGGGAGAAAATTGCCTGTTCTTC
CASARLAGENCLFF
>NA|TRBJ2-1|many|TRBV20-1
TGCAGTGCTAGACCCCCGACGCACGGGAGTGAGCAGTTCTTC
CSARPPTHGSEQFF
>NA|TRBJ2-3|few|TRBV7-3
TGTGCCAGCAGCTTAAGGGCAGAGCCAGATACGCAGTATTTT
CASSLRAEPDTQYF
>NA|TRBJ2-1|many|TRBV7-3
TGTGCCAGCAGCTTATTAGCCGACCCCTCCTACAATGAGCAGTTCTTC
CASSLLADPSYNEQFF
>TRBD2|TRBJ2-1|once|TRBV12-3/TRBV12-4
TGTGCCAGCAGCTTAGCCCCTCTAGCGGGGGGCAATGAGCAGTTCTTC
CASSLAPLAGGNEQFF
>NA|TRBJ2-7|many|TRBV6-1
TGTGCCAGCAGTTCACAGAGCGAGCAGTACTTC
CASSSQSEQYF
>TRBD1|TRBJ2-2|NA|TRBV6-4
TGTGCCAGCAGTGACTCGGGACAGGGCGTGGAGCTGTTTTTT
CASSDSGQGVELFF
>NA|TRBJ2-1|few|TRBV2
TGTGCCAGCAGTGATAGGGTTTACTCCTACAATGAGCAGTTCTTC
CASSDRVYSYNEQFF
>TRBD1|TRBJ2-1|many|TRBV27
TGTGCCAGCAGTTTTTTCCGGACAGGGGGAGATAAGCAGTTCTTC
CASSFFRTGGDKQFF
>TRBD1|TRBJ1-2|NA|TRBV7-2
TGTGCCAGCAGCCCTTGGACAGGGAACTATGGCTACACCTTC
CASSPWTGNYGYTF
>NA|TRBJ1-3|NA|TRBV11-2
TGTGCCAGCAGCTCGTTCACAGGAAACACCATATATTTT
CASSSFTGNTIYF
>NA|TRBJ1-1|many|TRBV15
TGTGCCACCAGCATCGAGGTGAACACTGAAGCTTTCTTT
CATSIEVNTEAFF
>TRBD2|TRBJ2-1|NA|TRBV4-2
TGTGCCAGCAGCCAGACTACCACCAGCGGGAGAAAGGGCGATGAGCAGTTCTTC
CASSQTTTSGRKGDEQFF
>NA|TRBJ1-1|medium-sized|TRBV4-1
TGCGCCAGCAGCCAAGGGGGAGGAACAGGTGAAGCTTTCTTT
CASSQGGGTGEAFF
>TRBD2|TRBJ2-1|NA|TRBV6-1
TGTGCCAGCAGTGAAAGACTAGCGGGGGTAAGGGATTGGCAGTTCTTC
CASSERLAGVRDWQFF